These T cell receptor beta chains were read from a single sample in a study of T-cell reconstitution after alpha-beta-depleted transplantation in children. Via MiXCR, TCRdb re-called the PCR reads, giving one row per CDR3 protein. Found here are fewer than 350,000 distinct CDR3 sequences, roughly 7.8% of them singletons; the top ten hold about 8.2%. The sample here was peripheral blood, taken 360 days after TCRalphabeta/CD19-depleted stem cell transplant. These TCRs come from a female patient aged 2-9 years who had a stem cell transplant for Fanconi anemia, so the T cells may come from the graft donor. CDR3s include the opening cysteine and the closing phenylalanine or tryptophan. D genes are given only for firm matches. The size field is filled for only some rows; it gives once, few, many or a size class.

TRBV2	few	TRBJ2-1	.	TGTGCCAGCAACCCAAGGGACTTGGGTTACAATGAGCAGTTCTTC	CASNPRDLGYNEQFF
TRBV4-1	many	TRBJ2-3	.	TGCGCCAGCAGCCAAGACTTCACAGATACGCAGTATTTT	CASSQDFTDTQYF
TRBV9	many	TRBJ2-1	.	TGTGCCAGCAGTTCGACTCCAATGACGTACAATGAGCAGTTCTTC	CASSSTPMTYNEQFF
TRBV4-3	few	TRBJ1-6	.	TGCGCCAGCAGCCAAGATGCAGCCACCGCCTATAATTCACCCCTCCACTTT	CASSQDAATAYNSPLHF
TRBV5-1	many	TRBJ2-7	.	TGCGCCAGCAGCTTGGGGGACGCACACTACGAGCAGTACTTC	CASSLGDAHYEQYF
TRBV10-3	many	TRBJ2-1	TRBD2	TGTGCCATCAGCTCCCCCGGGACTAGGCACAATGAGCAGTTCTTC	CAISSPGTRHNEQFF
TRBV12-3/TRBV12-4	many	TRBJ2-7	.	TGTGCCAGCAGTTTAGGAGTTCCTAACTACGAGCAGTACTTC	CASSLGVPNYEQYF
TRBV12-3/TRBV12-4	many	TRBJ2-7	.	TGTGCCAGCAGTTTTCTGCGGAGCTACGAGCAGTACTTC	CASSFLRSYEQYF
TRBV10-3	many	TRBJ1-5	.	TGTGCCTCCAGGGATGACAATCAGCCCCAGCATTTT	CASRDDNQPQHF
TRBV15	.	TRBJ1-5	TRBD1	TGTGCCACCAGCAGCAATTCGGGACAGGGGGGAGGGCAGCCCCAGCATTTT	CATSSNSGQGGGQPQHF
TRBV3-1	many	TRBJ2-7	.	TGTGCCAGCAGCCAAGATCGAGGGAGGTTTTTCCCCTACGAGCAGTACTTC	CASSQDRGRFFPYEQYF
TRBV12-3/TRBV12-4	many	TRBJ2-5	.	TGTGCCAGCAGTTTCCCCGGAATCCAAGAGACCCAGTACTTC	CASSFPGIQETQYF
TRBV12-3/TRBV12-4	many	TRBJ2-2	.	TGTGCCAGCAGTGCAAACGAACCCGGGGAGCTGTTTTTT	CASSANEPGELFF
TRBV28	many	TRBJ2-2	.	TGTGCCAGCAGTCCACCTTCCCCGGGACTTTACACCGGGGAGCTGTTTTTT	CASSPPSPGLYTGELFF
TRBV7-2	many	TRBJ1-6	.	TGTGCCAGCACCTTTAGGGGGTCCTATAATTCACCCCTCCACTTT	CASTFRGSYNSPLHF
TRBV6-5	.	TRBJ2-2	.	TGTGCCAGCAGCCTCCTTTGGATTGGAGGAGTACAGACGAACACCGGGGAGCTGTTTTTT	CASSLLWIGGVQTNTGELFF
TRBV3-1	.	TRBJ2-1	.	TGTGCCAGCAGCCAAGATACACGGAGAAATGAGCAGTTCTTC	CASSQDTRRNEQFF
TRBV18	.	TRBJ1-5	.	TGTGCCAGCTCACCACGATCATCTACCGTACCCCAGGGGCAGCCCCAGCATTTT	CASSPRSSTVPQGQPQHF
TRBV20-1	few	TRBJ2-1	.	TGCTGTGCTAGAGATCGGATCGGGAAGAGCTCCTACAATGAGCAGTTCTTC	CCARDRIGKSSYNEQFF
TRBV5-1	many	TRBJ2-5	.	TGCGCCAGCAGCTTGATGGAGGGCTCAGAGACCCAGTACTTC	CASSLMEGSETQYF
TRBV29-1	many	TRBJ2-1	TRBD2	TGCAGCGTTTCCACTAGCGGGAGTATCTATGAGCAGTTCTTC	CSVSTSGSIYEQFF
TRBV14	.	TRBJ1-2	.	TGTGCCAGCAGCCAAGACGCGGCGGTTGGCTATGGCTACACCTTC	CASSQDAAVGYGYTF
TRBV4-3	many	TRBJ2-2	.	TGCGCCAGCGGGGTGGGGGGCGCCGGGGAGCTGTTTTTT	CASGVGGAGELFF
TRBV6-2/TRBV6-3	few	TRBJ1-5	.	TGTGCCAGCAGTTACGGACAGCCCGGGGATCAGCCCCAGCATTTT	CASSYGQPGDQPQHF
TRBV10-3	many	TRBJ1-5	.	TGTGCCATCAGTGAGGGGGGATTTGATCAGCCCCAGCATTTT	CAISEGGFDQPQHF
TRBV7-2	few	TRBJ1-1	.	TGTGCCAGCAGTACAATTACAGGGTGGACTGAAGCTTTCTTT	CASSTITGWTEAFF
TRBV9	many	TRBJ2-7	TRBD1	TGTGCCAGCAGCGTAGGGTTCAAGTGGGGGACAGAGTCCTACGAGCAGTACTTC	CASSVGFKWGTESYEQYF
TRBV7-2	many	TRBJ2-1	TRBD1	TGTGCCAGCAGCTATAATGACGACAGGGCTTGGTCCTACAATGAGCAGTTCTTC	CASSYNDDRAWSYNEQFF
TRBV3-1	.	TRBJ2-6	.	TGTGCCAGCAGCCAAGAAGTCCGGAGCTCTGGGGCCAACGTCCTGACTTTC	CASSQEVRSSGANVLTF
TRBV7-9	few	TRBJ1-2	.	TGTGCCAGCAGCTTAGGCTCTGTCGGCTACACCTTC	CASSLGSVGYTF
TRBV20-1	medium-sized	TRBJ2-3	TRBD2	TGCAGTGCTGGCCGCGGGAGCTTCACAGATACGCAGTATTTT	CSAGRGSFTDTQYF
TRBV11-2	few	TRBJ2-7	.	TGTGCCAGCAGCTTGGCGGGGCTAGCCTACGAGCAGTACTTC	CASSLAGLAYEQYF
TRBV18	many	TRBJ2-7	TRBD1	TGTGCCAGCTCAGCCCTGCCAGGGGGCCACGAGCAGTACTTC	CASSALPGGHEQYF
TRBV28	many	TRBJ1-2	.	TGTGCCAGCAGTTTACCCGACAGCGGCTACACCTTC	CASSLPDSGYTF
TRBV3-1	many	TRBJ2-7	.	TGTGCCAGCAGCCAAGAGGCTCACGAGCAGTACTTC	CASSQEAHEQYF
TRBV6-5	many	TRBJ1-2	TRBD1	TGTGCCAGCAGTTCCCCCGGACAGGGGGGCTATGGCTACACCTTC	CASSSPGQGGYGYTF
TRBV18	many	TRBJ2-2	.	TGTGCCAGCTCACCATGGACCGGGGAGCTGTTTTTT	CASSPWTGELFF
TRBV7-9	many	TRBJ2-1	TRBD2	TGTGCCAGCAGCTTAGTGCGGGGGGCTCAGGACAATGAGCAGTTCTTC	CASSLVRGAQDNEQFF